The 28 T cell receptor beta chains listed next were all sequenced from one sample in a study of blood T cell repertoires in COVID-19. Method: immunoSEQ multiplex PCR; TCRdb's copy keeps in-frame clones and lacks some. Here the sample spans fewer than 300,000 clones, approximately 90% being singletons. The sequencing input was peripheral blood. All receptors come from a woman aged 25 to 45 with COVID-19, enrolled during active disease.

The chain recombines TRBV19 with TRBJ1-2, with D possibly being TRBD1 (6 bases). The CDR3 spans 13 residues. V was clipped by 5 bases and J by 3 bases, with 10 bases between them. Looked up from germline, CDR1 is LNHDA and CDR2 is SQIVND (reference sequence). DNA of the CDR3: TGTGCCAGTAGTGTCCGGACAGACTATGGCTACACCTTC. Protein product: CASSVRTDYGYTF.

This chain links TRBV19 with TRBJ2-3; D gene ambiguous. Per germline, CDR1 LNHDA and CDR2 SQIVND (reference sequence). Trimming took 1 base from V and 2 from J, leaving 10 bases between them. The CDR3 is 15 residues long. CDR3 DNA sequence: TGTGCCAGTAGTATAGGGTTCGGGTTCACAGATACGCAGTATTTT. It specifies CASSIGFGFTDTQYF.

The CDR3, as DNA: TGTGCCAGCAGCCAGGTAGCGGGAGGTACCTACAATGAGCAGTTCTTC. Translated, it gives CASSQVAGGTYNEQFF. The rearrangement links TRBV4-2 to TRBJ2-1; 10 bases agree with TRBD2. V dropped 3 bases and J dropped 2; count of bases not matched to a gene: 4. Germline-derived CDR1 and CDR2 are LGHNA and YNFKEQ. CDR3 length: 16 amino acids.

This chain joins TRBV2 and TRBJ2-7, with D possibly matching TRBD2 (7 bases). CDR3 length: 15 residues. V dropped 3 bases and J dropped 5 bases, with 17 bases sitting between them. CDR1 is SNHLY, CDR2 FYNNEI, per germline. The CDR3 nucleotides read TGTGCCAGCAGTGATATCACGGGGGGCTACCACGAGCAGTACTTC. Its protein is CASSDITGGYHEQYF.

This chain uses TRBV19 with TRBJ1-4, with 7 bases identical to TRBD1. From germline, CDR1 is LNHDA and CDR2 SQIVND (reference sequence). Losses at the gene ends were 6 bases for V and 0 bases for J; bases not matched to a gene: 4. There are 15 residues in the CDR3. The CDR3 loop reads CASSEQGPTNEKLFF. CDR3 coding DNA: TGTGCCAGTAGCGAACAGGGGCCAACTAATGAAAAACTGTTTTTT.

CDR3 sequence: CASRFDSGTYNEQFF. The CDR3, as DNA: TGCGCCAGCAGATTCGATAGCGGGACCTACAATGAGCAGTTCTTC. J is TRBJ2-1 and V is TRBV5-1; 8 bases line up with TRBD2. The CDR3 consists of 15 residues. Losses at the gene ends were 5 bases for V and 2 bases for J; bases not matched to a gene: 6. Germline loops: CDR1 SGHRS, CDR2 YFSETQ.

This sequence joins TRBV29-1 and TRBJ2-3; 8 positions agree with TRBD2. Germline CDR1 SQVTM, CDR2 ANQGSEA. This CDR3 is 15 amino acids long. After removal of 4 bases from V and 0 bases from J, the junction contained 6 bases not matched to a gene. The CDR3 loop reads CSVGVSGVSTDTQYF. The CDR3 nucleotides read TGCAGCGTTGGGGTTAGCGGGGTTAGCACAGATACGCAGTATTTT.

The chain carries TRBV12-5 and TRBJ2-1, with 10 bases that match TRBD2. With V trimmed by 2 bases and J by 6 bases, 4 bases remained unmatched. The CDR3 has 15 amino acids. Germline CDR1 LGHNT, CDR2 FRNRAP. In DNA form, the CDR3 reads TGTGCTAGTGGTTTGATAGCGGGAGGAACCAATGAGCAGTTCTTC. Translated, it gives CASGLIAGGTNEQFF.

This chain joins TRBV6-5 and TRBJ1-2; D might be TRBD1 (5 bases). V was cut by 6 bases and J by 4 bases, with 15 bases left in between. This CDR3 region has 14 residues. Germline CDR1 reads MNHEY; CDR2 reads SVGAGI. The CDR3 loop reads CASSRDLSGYGYTF. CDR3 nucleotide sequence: TGTGCCAGCAGCAGGGATCTGTCCGGCTATGGCTACACCTTC.

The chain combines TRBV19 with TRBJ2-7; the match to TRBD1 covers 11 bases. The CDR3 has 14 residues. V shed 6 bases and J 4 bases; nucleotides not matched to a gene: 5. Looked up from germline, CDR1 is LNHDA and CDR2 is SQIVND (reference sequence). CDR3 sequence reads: CASRWTGGAYEQYF. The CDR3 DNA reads TGTGCCAGTAGGTGGACAGGGGGCGCATACGAGCAGTACTTC.

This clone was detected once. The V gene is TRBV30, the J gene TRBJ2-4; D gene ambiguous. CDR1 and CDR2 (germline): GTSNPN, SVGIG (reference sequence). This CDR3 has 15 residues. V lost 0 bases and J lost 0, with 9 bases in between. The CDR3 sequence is CAWSVPGLAKNIQYF. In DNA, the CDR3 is TGTGCCTGGAGTGTACCCGGTTTAGCCAAAAACATTCAGTACTTC.

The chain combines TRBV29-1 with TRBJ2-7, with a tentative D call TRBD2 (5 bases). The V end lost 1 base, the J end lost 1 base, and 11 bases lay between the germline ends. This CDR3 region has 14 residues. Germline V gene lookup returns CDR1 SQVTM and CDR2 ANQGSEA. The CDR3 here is CSVEGLATSYEQYF. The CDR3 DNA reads TGCAGCGTTGAAGGTCTAGCAACGTCCTACGAGCAGTACTTC.

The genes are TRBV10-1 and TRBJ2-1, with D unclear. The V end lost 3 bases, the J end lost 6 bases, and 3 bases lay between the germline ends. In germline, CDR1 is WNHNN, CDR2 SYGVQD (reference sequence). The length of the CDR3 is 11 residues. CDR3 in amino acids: CASSDRNEQFF. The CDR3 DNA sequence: TGCGCCAGCAGTGACCGCAATGAGCAGTTCTTC.

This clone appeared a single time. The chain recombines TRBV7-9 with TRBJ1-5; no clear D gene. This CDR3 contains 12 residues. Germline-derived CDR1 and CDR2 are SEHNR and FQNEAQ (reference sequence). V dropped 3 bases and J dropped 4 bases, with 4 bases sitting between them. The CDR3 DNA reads TGTGCCAGCAGCTTCCCTAATCAGCCCCAGCATTTT. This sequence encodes CASSFPNQPQHF.

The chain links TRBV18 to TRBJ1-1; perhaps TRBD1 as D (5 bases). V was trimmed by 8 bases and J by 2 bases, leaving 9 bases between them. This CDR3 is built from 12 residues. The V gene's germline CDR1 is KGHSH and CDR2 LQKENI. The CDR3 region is CASQQVNTEAFF. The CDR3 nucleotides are TGTGCCAGCCAACAGGTCAACACTGAAGCTTTCTTT.

The CDR3 DNA follows: TGTGCCAGCGGACAGGGTGAGGCTTTCTTT. Translating gives CASGQGEAFF. The V call is TRBV27, the J call TRBJ1-1, with 8 positions matching TRBD1. Trimming cost V 8 bases and J 11 bases; bases outside gene matches: 4. Per the germline V gene, CDR1 is MNHEY and CDR2 is SMNVEV (reference sequence). This CDR3 comprises 10 residues.

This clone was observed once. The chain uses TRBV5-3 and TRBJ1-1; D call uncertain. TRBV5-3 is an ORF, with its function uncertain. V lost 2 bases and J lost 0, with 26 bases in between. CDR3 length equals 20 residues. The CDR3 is CARSFTRVIGRFHMNTEAFF. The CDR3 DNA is TGTGCCAGAAGCTTCACCCGGGTTATAGGAAGGTTCCACATGAACACTGAAGCTTTCTTT.

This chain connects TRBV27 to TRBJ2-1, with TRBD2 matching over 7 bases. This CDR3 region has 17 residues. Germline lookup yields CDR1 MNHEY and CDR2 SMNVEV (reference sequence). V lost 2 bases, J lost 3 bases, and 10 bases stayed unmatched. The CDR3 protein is CASSLSPEWGGYNEQFF. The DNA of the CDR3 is TGTGCCAGCAGTTTAAGCCCAGAGTGGGGGGGCTACAATGAGCAGTTCTTC.

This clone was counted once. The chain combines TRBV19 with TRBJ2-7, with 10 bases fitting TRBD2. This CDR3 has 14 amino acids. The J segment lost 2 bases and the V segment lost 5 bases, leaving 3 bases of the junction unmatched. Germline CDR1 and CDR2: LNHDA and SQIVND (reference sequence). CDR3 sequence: CASSPGTSAYEQYF. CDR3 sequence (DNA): TGTGCCAGTAGTCCCGGGACTAGCGCCTACGAGCAGTACTTC.

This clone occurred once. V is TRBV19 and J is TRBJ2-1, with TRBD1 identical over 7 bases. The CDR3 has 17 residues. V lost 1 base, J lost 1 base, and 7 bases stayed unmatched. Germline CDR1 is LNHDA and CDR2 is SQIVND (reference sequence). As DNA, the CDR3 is TGTGCCAGTAGTATAGCCCAGGGGGACGTTTCCTACAATGAGCAGTTCTTC. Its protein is CASSIAQGDVSYNEQFF.

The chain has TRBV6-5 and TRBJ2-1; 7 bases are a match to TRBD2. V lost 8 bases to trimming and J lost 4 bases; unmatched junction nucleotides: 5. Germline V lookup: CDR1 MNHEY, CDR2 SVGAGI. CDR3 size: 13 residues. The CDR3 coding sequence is TGTGCCAGCTGTAGCGGGCCGTACAATGAGCAGTTCTTC. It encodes CASCSGPYNEQFF.

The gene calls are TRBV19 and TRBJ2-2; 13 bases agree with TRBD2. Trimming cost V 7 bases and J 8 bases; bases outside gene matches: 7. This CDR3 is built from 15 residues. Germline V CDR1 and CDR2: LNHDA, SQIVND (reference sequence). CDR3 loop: CASILLAGGPGELFF. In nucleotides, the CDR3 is TGTGCCAGTATCCTACTAGCGGGAGGGCCAGGGGAGCTGTTTTTT.

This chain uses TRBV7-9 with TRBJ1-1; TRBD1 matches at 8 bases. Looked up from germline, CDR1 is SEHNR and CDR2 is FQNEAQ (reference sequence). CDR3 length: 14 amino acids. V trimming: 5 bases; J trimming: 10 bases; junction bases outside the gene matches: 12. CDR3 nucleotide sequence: TGTGCCAGCAGCCCTGGGACAGGTGCCAGAGGAGCTTTCTTT. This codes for CASSPGTGARGAFF.

CDR3 DNA sequence: TGTGCCAGCAGCACCTCGACAGGGGCTAACACCGGGGAGCTGTTTTTT. It yields the protein CASSTSTGANTGELFF. V is TRBV9 and J is TRBJ2-2; TRBD1 agrees at 8 bases. The CDR3 sequence is 16 residues long. The junction had 7 bases not matched to a gene; V was cut back by 4 bases and J by 2 bases. Germline assignment: CDR1 SGDLS and CDR2 YYNGEE.

The CDR3 here is CSADRGNTEAFF. For the CDR3, the DNA is TGCAGCGCAGACAGGGGAAACACTGAAGCTTTCTTT. The chain recombines TRBV29-1 with TRBJ1-1, with TRBD1 matching over 8 bases. The CDR3 spans 12 residues. The V gene end was trimmed by 7 bases and the J gene end by 2 bases; junction bases not matched to a gene: 3. CDR1 and CDR2 (germline): SQVTM, ANQGSEA.

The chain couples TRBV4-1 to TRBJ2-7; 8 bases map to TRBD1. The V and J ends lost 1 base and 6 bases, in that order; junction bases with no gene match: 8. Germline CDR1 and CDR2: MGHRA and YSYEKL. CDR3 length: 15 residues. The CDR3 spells CASSQADRGGVEQYF. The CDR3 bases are TGCGCCAGCAGCCAAGCCGACAGGGGAGGTGTCGAGCAGTACTTC.

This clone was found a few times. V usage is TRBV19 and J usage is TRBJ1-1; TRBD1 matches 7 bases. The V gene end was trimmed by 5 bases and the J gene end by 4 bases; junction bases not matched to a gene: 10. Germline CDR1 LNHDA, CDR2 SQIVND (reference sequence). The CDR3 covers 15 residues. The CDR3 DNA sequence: TGTGCCAGTAGTCCACGGACAGGCGCGGGCACTGAAGCTTTCTTT. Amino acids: CASSPRTGAGTEAFF.

Here the CDR3 reads CAISGLAGGSTSYEQYF. CDR3 in DNA: TGTGCCATCAGTGGGCTAGCGGGAGGCTCAACCTCCTACGAGCAGTACTTC. The chain is built from TRBV10-3 and TRBJ2-7; 11 positions agree with TRBD2. The V gene end was trimmed by 4 bases and the J gene end by 0 bases; junction bases not matched to a gene: 8. This CDR3 is built from 17 residues. CDR1 and CDR2 (germline): ENHRY, SYGVKD.